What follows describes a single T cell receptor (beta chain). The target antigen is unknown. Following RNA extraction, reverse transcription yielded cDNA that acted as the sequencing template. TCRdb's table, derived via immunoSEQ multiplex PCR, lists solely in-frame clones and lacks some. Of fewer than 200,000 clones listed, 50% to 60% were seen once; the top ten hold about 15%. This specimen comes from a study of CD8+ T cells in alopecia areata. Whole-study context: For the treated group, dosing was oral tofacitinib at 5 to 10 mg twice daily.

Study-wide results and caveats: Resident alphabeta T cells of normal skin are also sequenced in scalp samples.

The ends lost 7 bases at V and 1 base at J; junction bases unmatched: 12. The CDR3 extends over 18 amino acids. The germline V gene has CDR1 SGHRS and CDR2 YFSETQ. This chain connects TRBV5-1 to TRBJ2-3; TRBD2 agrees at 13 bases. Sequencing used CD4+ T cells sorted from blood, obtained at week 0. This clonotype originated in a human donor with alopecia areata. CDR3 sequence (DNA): TGCGCCAGCCGACCTCGAGAGACTAGCGGGGGGCGCACAGATACGCAGTATTTT. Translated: CASRPRETSGGRTDTQYF.